This TCR beta chain originates from a study of cytomegalovirus exposure and HLA in healthy donors. Across the study: Earlier work reported 100 million or so unique TCR beta sequences from 150 million to 200 million T cells.

Study-level findings and limits: Productive rates of about 87% or about 30% were seen for most TCR beta V segments in an earlier analysis. The authors excluded some V segments, including TRBV6-2 and TRBV6-3, as indistinguishable.

Among the donors, all were healthy bone marrow donors. On this clone itself: Its antigen remains unknown.

The CDR3 contains 13 residues. The ends were cut back, 1 base at V and 8 bases at J, with 11 bases in the middle. Germline V gene data show CDR1 as LNHDA and CDR2 as SQIVND (reference sequence). 13 Jbeta primers and 60 Vbeta primers were used for the PCR. Some clones are missing from TCRdb's copy, which holds only in-frame ones; the method was immunoSEQ multiplex PCR. The data contain a few hundred thousand clones, 65% to 85% of them singletons. What was sequenced was PBMCs. This clonotype originated in a man aged 25 to 45 in good health and CMV-seronegative. The J gene is TRBJ1-2, the V gene TRBV19, with no clear D. DNA of the CDR3: TGTGCCAGTAGTATAGGGGGAGGCGGCGGCTACACCTTC. Its protein product is CASSIGGGGGYTF.